This TCR beta chain was found in a study of cytomegalovirus exposure and HLA in healthy donors. Looking at the study overall: Some 200 million T cells yielded 117 million unique TCR beta sequences, as an earlier analysis found.

Trimming took 6 bases from V and 1 from J, leaving 6 bases between them. From germline, CDR1 is GTSNPN and CDR2 SVGIG (reference sequence). CDR3 length: 11 amino acids. Study observations and caveats: An analysis was carried out at a later point. It showed that HLA-associated TCR beta chains were more clonally expanded than equally common non-associated chains.

The PCR was carried out with 60 Vbeta primers and 13 Jbeta primers. The assay was immunoSEQ multiplex PCR, and TCRdb's table has in-frame clones only and misses some. Of 65,000 to 80,000 clones in the sample, approximately 79% were seen once. Comments on this clone: Its antigen is not known.

The material sequenced was PBMCs. The rearrangement joins TRBV30 to TRBJ1-1; D is ambiguous. The TCR was taken from a woman aged 40 to 50 in good health and CMV-seropositive. CDR3 loop: CACPGNTEAFF. The DNA for the CDR3 is TGTGCCTGCCCGGGGAACACTGAAGCTTTCTTT.